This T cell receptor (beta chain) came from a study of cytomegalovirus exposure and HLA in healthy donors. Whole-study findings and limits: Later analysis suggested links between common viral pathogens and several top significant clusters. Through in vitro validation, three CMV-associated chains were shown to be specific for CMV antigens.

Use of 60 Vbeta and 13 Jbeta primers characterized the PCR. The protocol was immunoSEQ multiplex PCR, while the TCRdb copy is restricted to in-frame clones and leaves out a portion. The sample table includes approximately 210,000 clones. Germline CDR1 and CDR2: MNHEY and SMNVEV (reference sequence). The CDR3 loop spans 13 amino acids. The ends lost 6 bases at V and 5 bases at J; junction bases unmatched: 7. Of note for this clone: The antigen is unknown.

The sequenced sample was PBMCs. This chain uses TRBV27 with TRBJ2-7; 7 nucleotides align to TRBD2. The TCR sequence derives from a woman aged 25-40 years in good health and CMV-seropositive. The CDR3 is CASRPSSGDEQYF. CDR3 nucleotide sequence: TGTGCCAGCAGACCTTCTAGCGGCGACGAGCAGTACTTC.